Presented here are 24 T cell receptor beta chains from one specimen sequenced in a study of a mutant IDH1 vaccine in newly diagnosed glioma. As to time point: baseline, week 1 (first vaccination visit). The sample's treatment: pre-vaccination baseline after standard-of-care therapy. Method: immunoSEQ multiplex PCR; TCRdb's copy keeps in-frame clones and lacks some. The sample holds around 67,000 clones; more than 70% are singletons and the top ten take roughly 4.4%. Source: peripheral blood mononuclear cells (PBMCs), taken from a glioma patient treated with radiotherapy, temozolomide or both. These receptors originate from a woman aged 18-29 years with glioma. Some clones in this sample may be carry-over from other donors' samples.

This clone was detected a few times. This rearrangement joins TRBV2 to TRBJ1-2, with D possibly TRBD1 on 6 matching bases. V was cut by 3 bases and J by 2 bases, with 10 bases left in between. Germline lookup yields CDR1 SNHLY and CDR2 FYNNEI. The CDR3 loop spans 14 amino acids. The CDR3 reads CASSDRGVNYGYTF. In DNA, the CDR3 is TGTGCCAGCAGTGACAGGGGCGTAAACTATGGCTACACCTTC.

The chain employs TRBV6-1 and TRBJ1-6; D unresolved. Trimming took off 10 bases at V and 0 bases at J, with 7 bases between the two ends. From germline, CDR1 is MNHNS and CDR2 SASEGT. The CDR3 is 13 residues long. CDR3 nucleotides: TGTGCCACCAAGAGCTCCTATAATTCACCCCTCCACTTT. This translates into CATKSSYNSPLHF.

The CDR3 DNA is TGTGCCAGCAGCCCAACGGACAGGGCAGAGACCCAGTACTTC. Translating gives CASSPTDRAETQYF. The chain has TRBV7-6 and TRBJ2-5, with 8 bases that match TRBD1. V trimming: 5 bases; J trimming: 4 bases; junction bases outside the gene matches: 6. CDR1 SGHVS and CDR2 FNYEAQ come from the germline V gene. The CDR3 runs 14 residues.

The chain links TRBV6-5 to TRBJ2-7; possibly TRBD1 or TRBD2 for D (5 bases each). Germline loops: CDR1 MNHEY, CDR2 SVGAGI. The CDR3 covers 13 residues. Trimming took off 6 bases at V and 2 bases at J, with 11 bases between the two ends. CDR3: CASRGVGAYEQYF. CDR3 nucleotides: TGTGCCAGCAGGGGAGTGGGGGCCTACGAGCAGTACTTC.

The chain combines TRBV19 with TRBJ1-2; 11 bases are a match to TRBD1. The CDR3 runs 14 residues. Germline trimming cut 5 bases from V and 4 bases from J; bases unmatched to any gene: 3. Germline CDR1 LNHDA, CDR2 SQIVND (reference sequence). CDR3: CASSEGQGGYGYTF. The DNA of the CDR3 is TGTGCCAGTAGTGAGGGACAGGGGGGCTATGGCTACACCTTC.

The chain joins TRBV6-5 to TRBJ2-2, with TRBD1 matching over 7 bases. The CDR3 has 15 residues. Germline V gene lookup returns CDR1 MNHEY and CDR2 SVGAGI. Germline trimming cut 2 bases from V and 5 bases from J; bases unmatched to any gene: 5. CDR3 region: CASSYRGRGTGELFF. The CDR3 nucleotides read TGTGCCAGCAGTTACAGGGGGCGAGGAACCGGGGAGCTGTTTTTT.

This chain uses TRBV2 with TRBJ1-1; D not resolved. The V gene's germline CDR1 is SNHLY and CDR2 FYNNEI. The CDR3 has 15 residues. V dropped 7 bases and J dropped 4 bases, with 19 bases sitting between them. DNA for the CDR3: TGTGCCAGCACTGGGGTCCATGGGGTGACCACTGAAGCTTTCTTT. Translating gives CASTGVHGVTTEAFF.

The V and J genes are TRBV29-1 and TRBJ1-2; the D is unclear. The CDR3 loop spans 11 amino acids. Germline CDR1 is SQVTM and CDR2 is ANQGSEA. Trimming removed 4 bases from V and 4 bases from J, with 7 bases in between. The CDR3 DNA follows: TGCAGCGTTGGACCGAGCTATGGCTACACCTTC. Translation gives CSVGPSYGYTF.

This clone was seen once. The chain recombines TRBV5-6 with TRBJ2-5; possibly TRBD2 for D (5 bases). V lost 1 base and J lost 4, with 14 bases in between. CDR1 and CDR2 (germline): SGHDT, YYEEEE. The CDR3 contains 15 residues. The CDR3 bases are TGTGCCAGCAGCTTGCCCGGCCTCGGGGTAGAGACCCAGTACTTC. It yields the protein CASSLPGLGVETQYF.

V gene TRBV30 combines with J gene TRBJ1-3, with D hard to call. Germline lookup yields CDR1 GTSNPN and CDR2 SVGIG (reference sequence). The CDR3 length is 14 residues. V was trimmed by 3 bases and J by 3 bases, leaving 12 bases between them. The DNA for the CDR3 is TGTGCCTGGAGCCCTAACAGTTATGGAAACACCATATATTTT. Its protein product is CAWSPNSYGNTIYF.

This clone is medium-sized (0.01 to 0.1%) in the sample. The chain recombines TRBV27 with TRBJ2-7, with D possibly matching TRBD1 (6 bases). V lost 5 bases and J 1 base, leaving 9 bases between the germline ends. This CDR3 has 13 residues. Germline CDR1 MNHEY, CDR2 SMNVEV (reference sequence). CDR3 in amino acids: CASSLGQSYEQYF. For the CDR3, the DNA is TGTGCCAGCAGTCTCGGACAGTCCTACGAGCAGTACTTC.

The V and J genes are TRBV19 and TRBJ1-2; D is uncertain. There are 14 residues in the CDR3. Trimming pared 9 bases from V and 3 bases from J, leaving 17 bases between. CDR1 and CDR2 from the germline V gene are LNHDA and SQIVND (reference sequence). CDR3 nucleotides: TGTGCCAGCTTCGGGTCCCGCTCCGACTATGGCTACACCTTC. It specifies CASFGSRSDYGYTF.

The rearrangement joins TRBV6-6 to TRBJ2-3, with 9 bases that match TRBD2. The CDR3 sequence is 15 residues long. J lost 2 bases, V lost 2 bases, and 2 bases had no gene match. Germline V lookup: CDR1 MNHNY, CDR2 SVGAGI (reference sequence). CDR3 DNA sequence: TGTGCCAGCAGTTACGGCGGGAGGGCCACAGATACGCAGTATTTT. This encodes CASSYGGRATDTQYF.

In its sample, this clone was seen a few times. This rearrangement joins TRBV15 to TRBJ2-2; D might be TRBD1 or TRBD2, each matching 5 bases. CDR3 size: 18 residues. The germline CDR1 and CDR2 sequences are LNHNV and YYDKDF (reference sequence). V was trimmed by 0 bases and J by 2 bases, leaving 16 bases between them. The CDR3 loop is CATSRDHGTLTNTGELFF. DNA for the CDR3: TGTGCCACCAGCAGAGATCACGGGACCTTGACTAACACCGGGGAGCTGTTTTTT. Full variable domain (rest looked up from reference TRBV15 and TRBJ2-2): DAMVIQNPRYQVTQFGKPVTLSCSQTLNHNVMYWYQQKSSQAPKLLFHYYDKDFNNEADTPDNFQSRRPNTSFCFLDIRSPGLGDTAMYLCATSRDHGTLTNTGELFFGEGSRLTVL.

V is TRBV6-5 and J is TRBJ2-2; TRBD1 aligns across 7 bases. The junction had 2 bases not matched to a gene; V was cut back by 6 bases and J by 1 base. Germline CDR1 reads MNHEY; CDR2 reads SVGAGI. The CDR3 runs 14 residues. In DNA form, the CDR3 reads TGTGCCAGCAGGACAGGGAGGAACACCGGGGAGCTGTTTTTT. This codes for CASRTGRNTGELFF.

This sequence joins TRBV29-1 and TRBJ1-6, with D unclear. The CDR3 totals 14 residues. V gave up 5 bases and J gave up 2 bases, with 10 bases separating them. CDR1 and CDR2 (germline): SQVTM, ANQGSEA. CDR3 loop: CSVREFAYNSPLHF. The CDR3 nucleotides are TGCAGCGTTCGGGAGTTTGCCTATAATTCACCCCTCCACTTT.

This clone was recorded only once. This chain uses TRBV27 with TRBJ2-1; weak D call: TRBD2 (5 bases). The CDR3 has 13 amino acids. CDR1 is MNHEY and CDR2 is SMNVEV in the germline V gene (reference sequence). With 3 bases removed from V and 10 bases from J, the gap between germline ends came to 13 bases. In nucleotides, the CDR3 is TGTGCCAGCAGTTTTGAGGGTAGGGTGGAGCAGTTCTTC. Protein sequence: CASSFEGRVEQFF.

CDR3 coding DNA: TGTGCCTGGACCCCGCTGGGCAGGGCGGAAGCTTTCTTT. Amino acids: CAWTPLGRAEAFF. The V call is TRBV30, the J call TRBJ1-1, with D possibly being TRBD1 (5 bases). The V end lost 4 bases, the J end lost 8 bases, and 17 bases lay between the germline ends. The CDR3 extends over 13 amino acids. Germline V CDR1 and CDR2: GTSNPN, SVGIG (reference sequence).

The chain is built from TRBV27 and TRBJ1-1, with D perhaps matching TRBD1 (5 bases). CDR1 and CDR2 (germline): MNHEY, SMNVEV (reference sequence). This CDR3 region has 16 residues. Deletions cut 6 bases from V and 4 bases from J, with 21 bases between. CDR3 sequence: CASRPRAAGKVTEAFF. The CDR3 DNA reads TGTGCCAGCAGACCGCGCGCTGCAGGGAAGGTCACTGAAGCTTTCTTT.

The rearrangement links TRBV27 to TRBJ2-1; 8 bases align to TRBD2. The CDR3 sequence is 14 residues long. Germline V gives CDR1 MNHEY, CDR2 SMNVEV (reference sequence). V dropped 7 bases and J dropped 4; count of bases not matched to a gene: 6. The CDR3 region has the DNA TGTGCCAGCAATCCGGGACTAGGGTACAATGAGCAGTTCTTC. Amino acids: CASNPGLGYNEQFF.

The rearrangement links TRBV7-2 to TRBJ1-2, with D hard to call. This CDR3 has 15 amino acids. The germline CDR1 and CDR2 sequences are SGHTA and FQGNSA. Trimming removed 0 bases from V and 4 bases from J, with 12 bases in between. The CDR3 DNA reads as TGTGCCAGCAGCTTAGCCGTGGATTCGGGCTATGGCTACACCTTC. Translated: CASSLAVDSGYGYTF.

The CDR3 coding sequence is TGTGCCAGCACCGGGGGATTTGAGACCCAGTACTTC. Protein product: CASTGGFETQYF. The chain combines TRBV13 with TRBJ2-5, with TRBD2 as a possible D gene (6 bases). The germline gives CDR1 PRHDT, CDR2 FYEKMQ (reference sequence). V lost 7 bases and J lost 5, with 11 bases in between. The CDR3 is 12 amino acids. Complete variable domain (other parts from reference TRBV13 and TRBJ2-5): AAGVIQSPRHLIKEKRETATLKCYPIPRHDTVYWYQQGPGQDPQFLISFYEKMQSDKGSIPDRFSAQQFSDYHSELNMSSLELGDSALYFCASTGGFETQYFGPGTRLLVL.

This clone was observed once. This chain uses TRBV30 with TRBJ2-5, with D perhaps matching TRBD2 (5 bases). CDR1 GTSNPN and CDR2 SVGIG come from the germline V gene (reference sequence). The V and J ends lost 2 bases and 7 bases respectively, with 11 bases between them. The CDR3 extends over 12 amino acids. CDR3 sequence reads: CAWSMKGGTQYF. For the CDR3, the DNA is TGTGCCTGGAGTATGAAAGGAGGGACCCAGTACTTC. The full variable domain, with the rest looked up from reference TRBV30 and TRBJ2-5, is SQTIHQWPATLVQPVGSPLSLECTVEGTSNPNLYWYRQAAGRGLQLLFYSVGIGQISSEVPQNLSASRPQDRQFILSSKKLLLSDSGFYLCAWSMKGGTQYFGPGTRLLVL.

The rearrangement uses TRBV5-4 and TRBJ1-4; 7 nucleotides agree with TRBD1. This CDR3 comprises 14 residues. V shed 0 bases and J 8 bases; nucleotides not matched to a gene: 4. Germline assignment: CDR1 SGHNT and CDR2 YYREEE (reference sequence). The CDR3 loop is CASSLGQGREKLFF. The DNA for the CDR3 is TGTGCCAGCAGCTTGGGACAGGGACGAGAAAAACTGTTTTTT.